A single sample is the source of the 9 T cell receptor beta chains below, sequenced in a study of blood T cell repertoires in COVID-19. Sequencing was performed with immunoSEQ multiplex PCR; in TCRdb, only in-frame clones are kept and a portion is missing. The table shows approximately 190,000 clones, with approximately 85% occurring only once. Sequenced input: peripheral blood. Receptors originate from a woman aged 70-85 years with active or convalescent COVID-19.

This chain joins TRBV29-1 and TRBJ1-2; D gene uncertain. The CDR3 has 13 amino acids. The germline V gene has CDR1 SQVTM and CDR2 ANQGSEA. V shed 4 bases and J shed 1 base, with 10 bases lying between them. Here the CDR3 reads CSVGEALNYGYTF. CDR3 nucleotides: TGCAGCGTTGGGGAGGCCCTTAACTATGGCTACACCTTC.

The chain employs TRBV19 and TRBJ1-2; no reliable D call. V gave up 1 base and J gave up 8 bases, with 14 bases separating them. CDR3 length: 14 residues. Germline V gene sequence: CDR1 LNHDA, CDR2 SQIVND (reference sequence). The CDR3 nucleotides are TGTGCCAGTAGTATAGTTGGGCTGACCGACGGCTACACCTTC. Its protein product is CASSIVGLTDGYTF.

This clone came up once. The rearrangement uses TRBV12-3 or TRBV12-4 and TRBJ1-2, with D unresolved. The CDR3 contains 13 residues. V dropped 5 bases and J dropped 5 bases, with 12 bases sitting between them. CDR3 DNA: TGTGCCAGCAGTGATAGGGAGGCATATGGCTACACCTTC. Amino acids: CASSDREAYGYTF.

This clone was recorded at least ten times. The chain carries TRBV19 and TRBJ2-2; 8 bases are shared with TRBD1. This CDR3 contains 15 residues. Germline V gene lookup returns CDR1 LNHDA and CDR2 SQIVND (reference sequence). J lost 5 bases, V lost 5 bases, and 7 bases had no gene match. The DNA of the CDR3 is TGTGCCAGTAGTCCTGGGACAGGTGTGACCGGGGAGCTGTTTTTT. It is translated as CASSPGTGVTGELFF.

This chain joins TRBV21-1 and TRBJ2-3; TRBD2 reflects the table's D call only, with no check against the DNA. TRBV21-1 is a listed pseudogene. The CDR3 consists of 16 residues. The CDR3 DNA reads TGTGCCAGCAGCAAAGCGAGTACGTCTAGCACAGATACGCAGTATTTT. Amino acids: CASSKASTSSTDTQYF.

This rearrangement joins TRBV25-1 to TRBJ2-3, with 7 bases lining up with TRBD2. This CDR3 has 13 amino acids. V was clipped by 5 bases and J by 5 bases; unmatched bases: 4. Per germline, CDR1 MGHDK and CDR2 SYGVNS. CDR3 protein: CASSSGIEDTQYF. The CDR3 DNA reads as TGTGCCAGCAGTAGCGGGATAGAAGATACGCAGTATTTT.

J is TRBJ2-7 and V is TRBV27; 9 bases are a match to TRBD2. The CDR3 loop spans 14 amino acids. The trim removed 5 bases at V and 3 bases at J, leaving 5 bases unmatched. Germline CDR1 and CDR2: MNHEY and SMNVEV (reference sequence). The CDR3 nucleotides are TGTGCCAGCAGTACGCGGGAGGGCCTCTACGAGCAGTACTTC. Amino acids: CASSTREGLYEQYF.

The chain recombines TRBV5-1 with TRBJ1-1, with D unclear. The V and J ends lost 2 bases and 2 bases respectively, with 7 bases between them. Germline V lookup: CDR1 SGHRS, CDR2 YFSETQ. There are 13 residues in the CDR3. The CDR3 is CASSFGDNTEAFF. DNA of the CDR3: TGCGCCAGCAGCTTCGGGGATAACACTGAAGCTTTCTTT.

The rearrangement joins TRBV29-1 to TRBJ2-1; D perhaps matches TRBD2 (6 bases). CDR1 is SQVTM, CDR2 ANQGSEA, per germline. The CDR3 spans 12 residues. V shed 6 bases and J shed 5 bases, with 11 bases lying between them. The CDR3 loop is CSVRDSHNEQFF. For the CDR3, the DNA is TGCAGCGTGAGGGACTCTCACAATGAGCAGTTCTTC.